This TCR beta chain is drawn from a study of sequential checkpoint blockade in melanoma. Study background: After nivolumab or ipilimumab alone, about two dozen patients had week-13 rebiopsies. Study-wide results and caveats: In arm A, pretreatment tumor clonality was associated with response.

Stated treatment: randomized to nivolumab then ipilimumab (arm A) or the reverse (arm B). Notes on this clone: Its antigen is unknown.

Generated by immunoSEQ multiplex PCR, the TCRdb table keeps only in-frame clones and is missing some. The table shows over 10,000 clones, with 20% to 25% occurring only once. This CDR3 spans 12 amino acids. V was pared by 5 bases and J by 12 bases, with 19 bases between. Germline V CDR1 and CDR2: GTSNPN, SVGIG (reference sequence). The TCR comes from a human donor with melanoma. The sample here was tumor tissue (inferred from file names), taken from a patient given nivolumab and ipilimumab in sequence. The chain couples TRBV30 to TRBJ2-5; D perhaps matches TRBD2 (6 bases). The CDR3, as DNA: TGTGCCTGGGGCCCCCCCGCGGGATATAAGTACTTC. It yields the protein CAWGPPAGYKYF. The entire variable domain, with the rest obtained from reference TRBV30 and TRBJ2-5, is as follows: SQTIHQWPATLVQPVGSPLSLECTVEGTSNPNLYWYRQAAGRGLQLLFYSVGIGQISSEVPQNLSASRPQDRQFILSSKKLLLSDSGFYLCAWGPPAGYKYFGPGTRLLVL.